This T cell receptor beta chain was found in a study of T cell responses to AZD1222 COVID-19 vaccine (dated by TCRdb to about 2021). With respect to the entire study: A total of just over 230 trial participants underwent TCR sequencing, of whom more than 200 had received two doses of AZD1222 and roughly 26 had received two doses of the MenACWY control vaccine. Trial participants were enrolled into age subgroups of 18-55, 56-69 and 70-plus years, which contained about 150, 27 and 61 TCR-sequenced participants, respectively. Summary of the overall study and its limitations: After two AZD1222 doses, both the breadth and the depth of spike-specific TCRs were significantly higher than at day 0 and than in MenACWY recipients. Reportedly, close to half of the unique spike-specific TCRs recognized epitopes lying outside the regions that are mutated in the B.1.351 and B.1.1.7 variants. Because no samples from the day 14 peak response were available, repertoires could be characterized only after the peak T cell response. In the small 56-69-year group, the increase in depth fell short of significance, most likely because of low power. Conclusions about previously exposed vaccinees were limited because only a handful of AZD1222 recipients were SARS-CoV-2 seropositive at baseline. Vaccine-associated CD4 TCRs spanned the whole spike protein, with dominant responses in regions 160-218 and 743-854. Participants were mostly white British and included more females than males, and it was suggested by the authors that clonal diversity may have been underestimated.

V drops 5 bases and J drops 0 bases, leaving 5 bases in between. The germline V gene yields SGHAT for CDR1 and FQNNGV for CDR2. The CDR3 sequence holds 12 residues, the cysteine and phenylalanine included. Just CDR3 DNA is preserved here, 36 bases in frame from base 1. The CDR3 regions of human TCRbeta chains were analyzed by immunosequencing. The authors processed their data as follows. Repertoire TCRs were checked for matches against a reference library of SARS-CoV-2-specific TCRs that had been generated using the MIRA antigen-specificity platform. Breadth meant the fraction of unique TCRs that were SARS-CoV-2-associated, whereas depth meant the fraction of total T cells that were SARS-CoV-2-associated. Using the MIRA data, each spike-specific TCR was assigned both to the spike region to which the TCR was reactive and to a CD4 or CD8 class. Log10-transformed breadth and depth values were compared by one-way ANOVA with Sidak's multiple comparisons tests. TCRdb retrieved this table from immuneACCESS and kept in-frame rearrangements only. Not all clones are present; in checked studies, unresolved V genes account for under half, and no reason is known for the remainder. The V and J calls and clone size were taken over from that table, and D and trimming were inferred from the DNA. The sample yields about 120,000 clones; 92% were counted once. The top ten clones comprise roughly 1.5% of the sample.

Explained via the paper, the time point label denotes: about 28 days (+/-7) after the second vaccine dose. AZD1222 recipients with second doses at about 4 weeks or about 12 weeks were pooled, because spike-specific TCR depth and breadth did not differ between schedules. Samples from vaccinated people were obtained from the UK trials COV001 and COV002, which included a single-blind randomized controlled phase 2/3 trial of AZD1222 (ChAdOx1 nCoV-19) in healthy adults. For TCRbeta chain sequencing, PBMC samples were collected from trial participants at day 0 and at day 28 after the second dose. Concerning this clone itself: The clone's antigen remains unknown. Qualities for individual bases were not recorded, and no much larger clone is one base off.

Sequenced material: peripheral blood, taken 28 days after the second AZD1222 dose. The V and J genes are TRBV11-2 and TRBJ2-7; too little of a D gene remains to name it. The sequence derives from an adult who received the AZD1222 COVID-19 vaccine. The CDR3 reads CASSRSSYEQYF. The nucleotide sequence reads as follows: TGTGCCAGCAGCCGAAGCTCCTACGAGCAGTACTTC.